The present T cell receptor (beta chain) was sequenced within a study of T cell changes during pregnancy in multiple sclerosis. Assay: immunoSEQ multiplex PCR; the TCRdb copy retains only in-frame clones and omits some. The sample carries about 48,000 clones, roughly 92% recorded once. From germline, CDR1 is MNHEY and CDR2 SVGAGI. The CDR3 runs 15 residues. With 6 bases removed from V and 3 bases from J, the gap between germline ends came to 17 bases. The chain recombines TRBV6-5 with TRBJ1-1, with D possibly being TRBD1 (6 bases). The TCR was taken from a female donor in good health, enrolled as a control in a pregnancy study. Sequences were derived from CD4+ T cells from peripheral blood mononuclear cells, sampled in the second trimester of pregnancy. In nucleotides, the CDR3 is TGTGCCAGCAGCTTAGGTGGACAGCTCCACACTGAAGCTTTCTTT. Translating it yields CASSLGGQLHTEAFF.